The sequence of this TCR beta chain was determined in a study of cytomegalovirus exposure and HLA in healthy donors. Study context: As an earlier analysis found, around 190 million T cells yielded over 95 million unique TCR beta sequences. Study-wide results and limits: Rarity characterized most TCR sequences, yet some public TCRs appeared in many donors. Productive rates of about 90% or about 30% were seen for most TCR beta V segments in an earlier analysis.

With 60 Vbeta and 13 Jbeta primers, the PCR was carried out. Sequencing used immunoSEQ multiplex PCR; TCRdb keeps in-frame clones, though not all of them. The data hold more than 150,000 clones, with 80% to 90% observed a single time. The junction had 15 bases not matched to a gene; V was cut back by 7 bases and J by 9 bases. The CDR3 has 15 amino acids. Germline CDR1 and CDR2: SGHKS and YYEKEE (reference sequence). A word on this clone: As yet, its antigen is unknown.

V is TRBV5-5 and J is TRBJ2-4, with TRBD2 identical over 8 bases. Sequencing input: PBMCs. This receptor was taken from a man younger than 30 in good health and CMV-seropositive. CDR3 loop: CASEGGGLGMGIQYF. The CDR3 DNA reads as TGTGCCAGCGAGGGCGGGGGGTTGGGAATGGGCATTCAGTACTTC.